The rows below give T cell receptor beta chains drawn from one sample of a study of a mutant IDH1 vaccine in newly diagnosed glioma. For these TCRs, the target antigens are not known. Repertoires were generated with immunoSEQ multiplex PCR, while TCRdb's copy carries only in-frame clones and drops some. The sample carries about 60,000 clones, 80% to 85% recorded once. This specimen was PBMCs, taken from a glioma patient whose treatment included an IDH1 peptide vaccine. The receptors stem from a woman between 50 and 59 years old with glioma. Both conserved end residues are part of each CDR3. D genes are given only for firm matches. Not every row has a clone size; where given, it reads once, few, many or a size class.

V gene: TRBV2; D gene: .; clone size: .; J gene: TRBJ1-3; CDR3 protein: CASSEDRTGNTIYF; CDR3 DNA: TGTGCCAGCAGTGAAGACAGGACTGGAAACACCATATATTTT
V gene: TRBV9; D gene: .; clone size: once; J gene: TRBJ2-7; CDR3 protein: CASSVGGPAEQYF; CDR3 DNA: TGTGCCAGCAGCGTAGGGGGACCGGCCGAGCAGTACTTC
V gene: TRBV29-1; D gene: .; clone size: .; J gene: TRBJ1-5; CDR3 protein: CSAGRGSPQHF; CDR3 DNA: TGCAGCGCGGGCAGGGGTTCGCCCCAGCATTTT
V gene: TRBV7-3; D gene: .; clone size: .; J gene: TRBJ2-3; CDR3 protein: CASSLTNVDTQYF; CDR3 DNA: TGTGCCAGCAGCTTAACTAATGTAGATACGCAGTATTTT
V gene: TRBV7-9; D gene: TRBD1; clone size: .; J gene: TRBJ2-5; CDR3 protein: CASSLRQGGETQYF; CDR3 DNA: TGTGCCAGCAGCCTACGACAGGGGGGGGAGACCCAGTACTTC
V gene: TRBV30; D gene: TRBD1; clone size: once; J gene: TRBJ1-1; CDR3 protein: CAWGTGVLGTEAFF; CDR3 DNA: TGTGCCTGGGGGACAGGGGTACTGGGGACTGAAGCTTTCTTT
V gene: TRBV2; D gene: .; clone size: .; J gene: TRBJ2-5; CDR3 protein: CASKTETQYF; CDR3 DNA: TGTGCCAGCAAAACGGAGACCCAGTACTTC
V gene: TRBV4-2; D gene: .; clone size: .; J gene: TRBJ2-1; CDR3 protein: CASSQVVNSEGGEQFF; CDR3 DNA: TGTGCCAGCAGCCAGGTAGTGAACTCCGAGGGGGGTGAGCAGTTCTTC
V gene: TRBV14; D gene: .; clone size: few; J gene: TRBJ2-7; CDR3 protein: CASSQGTTQYF; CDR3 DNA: TGTGCCAGCAGCCAAGGGACTACGCAGTACTTC
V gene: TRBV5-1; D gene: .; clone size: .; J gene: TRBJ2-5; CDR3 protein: CASSAPTSQETQYF; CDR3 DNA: TGCGCCAGCAGCGCCCCGACATCCCAAGAGACCCAGTACTTC
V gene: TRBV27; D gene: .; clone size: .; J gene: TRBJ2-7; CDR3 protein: CASSFSPPYEQYF; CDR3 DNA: TGTGCCAGCAGTTTCTCCCCTCCATACGAGCAGTACTTC
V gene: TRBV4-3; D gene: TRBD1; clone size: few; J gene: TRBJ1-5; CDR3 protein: CASSQVGQGGGLWGNQPQHF; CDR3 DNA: TGCGCCAGCAGCCAAGTTGGCCAGGGGGGCGGACTGTGGGGCAATCAGCCCCAGCATTTT
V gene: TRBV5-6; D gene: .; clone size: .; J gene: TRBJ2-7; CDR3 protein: CASSPIGAAYEQYF; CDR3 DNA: TGTGCCAGCAGCCCGATAGGTGCGGCCTACGAGCAGTACTTC
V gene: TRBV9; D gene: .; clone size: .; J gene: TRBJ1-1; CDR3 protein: CASSVGWGALNTEAFF; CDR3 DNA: TGTGCCAGCAGCGTAGGATGGGGGGCCCTGAACACTGAAGCTTTCTTT
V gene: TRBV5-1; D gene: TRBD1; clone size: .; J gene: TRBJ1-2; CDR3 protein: CASSPEGTGSRTF; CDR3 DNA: TGCGCCAGCAGCCCGGAGGGGACAGGATCCCGCACCTTC
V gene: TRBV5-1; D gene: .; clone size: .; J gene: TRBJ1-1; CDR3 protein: CASSPGRETRTEAFF; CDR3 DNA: TGCGCCAGCAGCCCTGGTCGGGAAACGCGCACTGAAGCTTTCTTT
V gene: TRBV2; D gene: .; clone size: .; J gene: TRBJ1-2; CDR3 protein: CASSEDGHYGYTF; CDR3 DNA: TGTGCCAGCAGTGAAGACGGACACTATGGCTACACCTTC
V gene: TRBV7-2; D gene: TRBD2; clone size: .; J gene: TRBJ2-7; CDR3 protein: CASSFGGSTYEQYF; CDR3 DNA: TGTGCCAGCAGCTTCGGGGGGTCCACCTACGAGCAGTACTTC
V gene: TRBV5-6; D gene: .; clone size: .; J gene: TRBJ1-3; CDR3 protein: CASSFTGAGNTIYF; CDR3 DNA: TGTGCCAGCAGCTTCACCGGGGCTGGAAACACCATATATTTT
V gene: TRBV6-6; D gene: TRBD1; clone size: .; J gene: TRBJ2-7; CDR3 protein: CASSTGVSEQYF; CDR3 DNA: TGTGCCAGCAGTACAGGGGTAAGCGAGCAGTACTTC
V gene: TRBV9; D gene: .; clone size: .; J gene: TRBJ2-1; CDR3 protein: CASSVGTTSYNEQFF; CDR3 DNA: TGTGCCAGCAGCGTGGGTACTACCTCCTACAATGAGCAGTTCTTC
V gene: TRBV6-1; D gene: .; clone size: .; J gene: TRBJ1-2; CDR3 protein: CASGGPILTYGYTF; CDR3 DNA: TGTGCCAGCGGAGGACCTATACTAACCTATGGCTACACCTTC
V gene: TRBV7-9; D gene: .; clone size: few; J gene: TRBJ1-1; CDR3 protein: CASRPVEPEAFF; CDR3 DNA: TGTGCCAGCAGGCCGGTTGAACCTGAAGCTTTCTTT
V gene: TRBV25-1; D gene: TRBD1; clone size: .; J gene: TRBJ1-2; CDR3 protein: CASSDMDRNLGGYTF; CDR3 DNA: TGTGCCAGCAGTGATATGGACAGGAATTTGGGTGGCTACACCTTC
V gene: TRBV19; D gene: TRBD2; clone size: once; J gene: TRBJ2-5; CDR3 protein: CASSIFLAGGLVETQYF; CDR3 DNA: TGTGCCAGTAGTATATTCCTAGCGGGGGGTCTCGTGGAGACCCAGTACTTC
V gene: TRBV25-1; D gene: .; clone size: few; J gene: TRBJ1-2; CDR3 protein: CASTGVDGYTF; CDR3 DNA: TGTGCCAGCACAGGGGTCGATGGCTACACCTTC
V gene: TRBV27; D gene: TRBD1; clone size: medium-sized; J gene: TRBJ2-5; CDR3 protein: CASQDRQETQYF; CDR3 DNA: TGTGCCAGCCAGGACAGGCAAGAGACCCAGTACTTC
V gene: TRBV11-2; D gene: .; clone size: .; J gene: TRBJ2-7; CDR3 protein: CASSLPGVPNGEQYF; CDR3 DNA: TGTGCCAGCAGCTTACCAGGGGTCCCAAACGGCGAGCAGTACTTC
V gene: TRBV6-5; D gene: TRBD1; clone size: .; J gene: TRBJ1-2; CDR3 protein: CASSTRQGNLNGYTF; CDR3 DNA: TGTGCCAGCAGTACTAGACAGGGAAATCTGAATGGCTACACCTTC